The subject of this entry is one TCR beta chain. The target antigen is unknown. Genomic DNA, serving as template, underwent TCR beta VDJ and CDR3 profiling. TCRdb re-derived calls from the reads in MiXCR, one entry per CDR3 protein. The sample yields 400,000 to 450,000 distinct CDR3 sequences, about 70% seen once. This entry is derived from a study of CD8+CD57+ T cells in acquired aplastic anemia. Study at large: Sorted CD4+ and CD8+ cell DNA averaged roughly 3.2 ug. Study-wide points: Common to patients and controls were twenty-nine CD8+ CDR3 sequences.

This CDR3 has 14 residues. Trimming took 1 base from V and 7 from J, leaving 13 bases between them. The germline V gene encodes CDR1 SGHRS and CDR2 YFSETQ. The clonotype comes from a human donor in good health, serving as a control. Sequencing used sorted CD4+, CD8+, or CD8+CD57+ T cells (not recorded which) from PBMCs. V usage is TRBV5-1 and J usage is TRBJ2-3; D not resolved. CDR3 nucleotides: TGCGCCAGCAGCTTGTATGCAGGAGACTATACGCAGTATTTT. It yields the protein CASSLYAGDYTQYF. The full variable domain, its missing parts supplied by reference TRBV5-1 and TRBJ2-3, is KAGVTQTPRYLIKTRGQQVTLSCSPISGHRSVSWYQQTPGQGLQFLFEYFSETQRNKGNFPGRFSGRQFSNSRSEMNVSTLELGDSALYLCASSLYAGDYTQYFGPGTRLTVL.